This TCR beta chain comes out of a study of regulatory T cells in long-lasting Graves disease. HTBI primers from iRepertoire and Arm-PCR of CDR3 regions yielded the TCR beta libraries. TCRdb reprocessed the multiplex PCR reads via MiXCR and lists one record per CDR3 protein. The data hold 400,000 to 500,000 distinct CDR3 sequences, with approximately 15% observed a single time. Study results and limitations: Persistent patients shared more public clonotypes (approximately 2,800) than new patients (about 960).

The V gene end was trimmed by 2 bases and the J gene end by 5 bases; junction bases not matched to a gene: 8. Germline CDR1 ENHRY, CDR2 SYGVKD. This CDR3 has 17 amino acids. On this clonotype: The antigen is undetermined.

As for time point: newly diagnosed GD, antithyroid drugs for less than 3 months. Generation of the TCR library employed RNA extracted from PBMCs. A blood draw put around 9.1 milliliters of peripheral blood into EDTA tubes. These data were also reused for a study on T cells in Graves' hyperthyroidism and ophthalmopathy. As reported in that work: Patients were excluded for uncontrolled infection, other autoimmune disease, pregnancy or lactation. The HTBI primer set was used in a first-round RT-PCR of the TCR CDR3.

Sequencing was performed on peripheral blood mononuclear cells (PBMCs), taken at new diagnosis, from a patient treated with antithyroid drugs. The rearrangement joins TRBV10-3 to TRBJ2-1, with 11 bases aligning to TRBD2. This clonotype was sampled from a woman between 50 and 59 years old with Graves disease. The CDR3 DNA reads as TGTGCCATCAGTGAGGTAACCGGGACTAGCGGCGACAATGAGCAGTTCTTC. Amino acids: CAISEVTGTSGDNEQFF.